The following is a TCR beta chain sequence with its context. This record comes from a study of blood T cell repertoires in COVID-19. Looking at the study overall: In each case, the material was cDNA or gDNA derived from T cells, B-cell-depleted T cells, or PBMCs.

Clones were sequenced by immunoSEQ multiplex PCR, and TCRdb holds only the in-frame ones, with some missing. The sample records hundreds of thousands of clones, about 84% being singletons. Patients of the Seattle cohort, enrolled during active infection, were followed longitudinally. The germline gives CDR1 SGHVS, CDR2 FNYEAQ. V was clipped by 4 bases and J by 7 bases, with 17 bases between them. The CDR3 has 15 residues. This TCR was recovered from an elderly woman with COVID-19, enrolled during active disease. The chain employs TRBV7-6 and TRBJ2-1, with D possibly matching TRBD2 (7 bases). Sequencing used peripheral blood. CDR3 bases: TGTGCCAGCAGCTCAGGGGCGGGGGCCGGGAATGAGCAGTTCTTC. Its protein product is CASSSGAGAGNEQFF.